These T cell receptor beta chains were read from a single sample in a study of shared clonotypes between healthy human individuals. The protocol was immunoSEQ multiplex PCR, while the TCRdb copy is restricted to in-frame clones and leaves out a portion. The sample lists 2 million to 2.5 million clones, approximately 96% occurring once. Sequenced material: naive CD4+ T cells sorted from blood. All receptors derive from a man between 18 and 29 years old in good health. Each CDR3 is given with its conserved first and last residue. D genes are given only for firm matches. The size field is filled for only some rows; it gives once, few, many or a size class.

abundance	j_gene	d_gene	v_gene	CDR3aa	CDR3nt
-	TRBJ2-1	TRBD2	TRBV6-6	CASRVDSGEYNEQFF	TGTGCCAGCAGGGTGGATAGCGGGGAATACAATGAGCAGTTCTTC
-	TRBJ2-2	-	TRBV2	CASSDSNTGELFF	TGTGCCAGCAGTGACAGTAACACCGGGGAGCTGTTTTTT
-	TRBJ2-7	TRBD1	TRBV19	CASSSRGTGAYEQYF	TGTGCCAGTAGCTCCCGTGGGACAGGGGCCTACGAGCAGTACTTC
-	TRBJ1-1	-	TRBV7-6	CASSPLSGAFSMNTEAFF	TGTGCCAGCAGCCCATTATCCGGGGCCTTTTCAATGAACACTGAAGCTTTCTTT
-	TRBJ2-1	-	TRBV6-1	CASRGSISYNEQFF	TGTGCCAGCAGGGGCTCAATTTCCTACAATGAGCAGTTCTTC
once	TRBJ2-3	TRBD1	TRBV19	CASSDRQGADTQYF	TGTGCCAGTAGCGATCGACAGGGCGCAGATACGCAGTATTTT
-	TRBJ1-1	-	TRBV6-1	CASGGGTEAFF	TGTGCCAGCGGAGGGGGGACTGAAGCTTTCTTT
-	TRBJ1-2	TRBD1	TRBV5-1	CASSPKPDRVAYGYTF	TGCGCCAGCAGCCCTAAACCGGACAGGGTAGCATATGGCTACACCTTC
-	TRBJ2-7	TRBD1	TRBV2	CASTLWTGPYEQYF	TGTGCCAGCACCCTATGGACAGGACCCTACGAGCAGTACTTC
-	TRBJ2-3	TRBD2	TRBV5-1	CAGSEEGTSGRRDSTDTQYF	TGCGCCGGATCGGAGGAAGGGACTAGCGGGAGGAGAGATAGCACAGATACGCAGTATTTT
-	TRBJ2-5	TRBD2	TRBV11-2	CASSSRTSGQETQYF	TGTGCCAGCAGTTCAAGGACTAGCGGCCAAGAGACCCAGTACTTC
-	TRBJ2-2	-	TRBV7-3	CASSPYTGELFF	TGTGCCAGCAGCCCATACACCGGGGAGCTGTTTTTT
-	TRBJ1-2	-	TRBV29-1	CSVIFGEDGYTF	TGCAGCGTTATTTTTGGGGAAGATGGCTACACCTTC
few	TRBJ1-5	-	TRBV21-1	CASSIIGGPQHF	TGTGCCAGCAGCATAATCGGAGGGCCCCAGCATTTT
-	TRBJ1-1	-	TRBV5-1	CASSLGGWGQVNTEAFF	TGCGCCAGCAGCTTGGGCGGGTGGGGGCAGGTGAACACTGAAGCTTTCTTT
-	TRBJ1-1	TRBD1	TRBV7-6	CASSTTGFHTEAFF	TGTGCCAGCAGCACGACAGGGTTCCACACTGAAGCTTTCTTT
-	TRBJ2-5	-	TRBV11-2	CASSLRRSGETQYF	TGTGCCAGCAGCCTTCGTCGGTCCGGGGAGACCCAGTACTTC
once	TRBJ2-4	-	TRBV12-2	CASRLVGRERNIQYF	TGTGCAAGTCGCTTAGTTGGGCGGGAGAGGAACATTCAGTACTTC
-	TRBJ2-7	-	TRBV2	CASKVGYEQYF	TGTGCCAGCAAGGTGGGCTACGAGCAGTACTTC
-	TRBJ2-4	-	TRBV18	CASSPQGNIQYF	TGTGCCAGCTCTCCACAGGGAAACATTCAGTACTTC
-	TRBJ1-2	-	TRBV14	CASSPGTPVPTSNYGYTF	TGTGCCAGCAGCCCCGGTACCCCCGTCCCGACTAGTAACTATGGCTACACCTTC
-	TRBJ1-1	-	TRBV6-1	CASSEWVGTEAFF	TGTGCCAGCAGTGAATGGGTCGGCACTGAAGCTTTCTTT
-	TRBJ2-7	-	TRBV5-1	CASSLEGQGPYEQYF	TGCGCCAGCAGCTTGGAGGGGCAGGGTCCCTACGAGCAGTACTTC
-	TRBJ1-1	-	TRBV4-1	CASSQDFTAEAFF	TGCGCCAGCAGCCAAGATTTCACGGCTGAAGCTTTCTTT
-	TRBJ2-2	TRBD2	TRBV28	CASRSGGSHTGELFF	TGTGCCAGTCGGAGCGGGGGGTCACACACCGGGGAGCTGTTTTTT
once	TRBJ2-1	TRBD1	TRBV6-6	CASPNDRGGKDEQFF	TGTGCCAGCCCCAATGACAGGGGTGGTAAGGATGAGCAGTTCTTC
-	TRBJ2-2	-	TRBV30	CAWSRGSGELFF	TGTGCCTGGAGCCGGGGGAGCGGGGAGCTGTTTTTT
-	TRBJ1-5	-	TRBV7-2	CASSLSGWRQPQHF	TGTGCCAGCAGCTTAAGCGGCTGGAGGCAGCCCCAGCATTTT
-	TRBJ2-7	TRBD1	TRBV5-1	CASSLSGGLNEQYF	TGCGCCAGCAGCTTATCAGGGGGCCTGAACGAGCAGTACTTC
-	TRBJ2-7	TRBD1	TRBV6-1	CASSDEDRVSDEQYF	TGTGCCAGCAGTGATGAGGACAGGGTGAGCGACGAGCAGTACTTC
-	TRBJ1-2	-	TRBV5-1	CASSLEVDIYGYTF	TGCGCCAGCAGCTTGGAGGTTGACATCTATGGCTACACCTTC
-	TRBJ1-6	TRBD1	TRBV6-1	CASSDLRGNSPLHF	TGTGCCAGCAGTGACCTCAGGGGGAATTCACCCCTCCACTTT
-	TRBJ1-1	TRBD1	TRBV23-1	CASSQRTGAQNTEAFF	TGCGCCAGCAGTCAGAGGACAGGAGCTCAGAACACTGAAGCTTTCTTT
-	TRBJ1-4	TRBD1	TRBV6-5	CASRAGTVLGEKLFF	TGTGCCAGCAGGGCCGGGACAGTCCTGGGTGAAAAACTGTTTTTT
-	TRBJ2-7	TRBD2	TRBV10-3	CAISPGTSGLSYEQYF	TGTGCCATCAGTCCCGGGACTAGCGGACTCTCCTACGAGCAGTACTTC
-	TRBJ1-4	-	TRBV7-6	CASSLREGREKLFF	TGTGCCAGCAGCTTAAGAGAGGGCCGGGAAAAACTGTTTTTT
-	TRBJ1-1	-	TRBV19	CASSSTGDLTEAFF	TGTGCCAGTAGTAGCACAGGCGACCTCACTGAAGCTTTCTTT
-	TRBJ2-3	TRBD2	TRBV11-2	CASSLVGGRAPDTQYF	TGTGCCAGCAGCTTAGTCGGCGGGAGGGCCCCAGATACGCAGTATTTT
-	TRBJ1-2	TRBD1	TRBV7-2	CASSPWTGNYGYTF	TGTGCCAGCAGCCCCTGGACAGGAAACTATGGCTACACCTTC
-	TRBJ2-1	TRBD2	TRBV30	CARQTGKLAGGPNEQFF	TGTGCCCGCCAGACAGGGAAACTAGCGGGAGGCCCCAATGAGCAGTTCTTC
-	TRBJ2-1	-	TRBV30	CAWSVLSGEQFF	TGTGCCTGGAGTGTACTATCGGGGGAGCAGTTCTTC
-	TRBJ2-5	TRBD2	TRBV6-6	CASRPGGAGETQYF	TGTGCCAGCAGGCCCGGGGGGGCCGGTGAGACCCAGTACTTC
once	TRBJ1-1	-	TRBV7-2	CASSLLLGGQKAFF	TGTGCCAGCAGCTTACTTTTAGGGGGACAAAAAGCTTTCTTT
-	TRBJ1-2	-	TRBV19	CASSSPGPLGYTF	TGTGCCAGTAGTTCTCCAGGCCCACTTGGCTACACCTTC
-	TRBJ2-6	-	TRBV7-3	CASSEQHSGANVLTF	TGTGCCAGCAGCGAACAACACTCTGGGGCCAACGTCCTGACTTTC